Listed here are 5 T cell receptor beta chains from one sample, sequenced in a study of blood T cell repertoires in COVID-19. TCRdb's copy holds only in-frame clones and misses some; the assay was immunoSEQ multiplex PCR. The table records approximately 380,000 clones, approximately 90% of them present only once. Sequenced input: PBMCs or T cells enriched from blood (not recorded which). The receptors shown here come from a woman aged 18-35 years who had recovered from COVID-19.

This clone was recorded a few times. The V gene is TRBV7-8, the J gene TRBJ1-4; tentative D call: TRBD1 (5 bases). The V end was cut by 1 base, the J end by 2 bases, with 14 bases between. The CDR3 spans 17 residues. Germline loops: CDR1 SGHVS, CDR2 FQNEAQ. CDR3 nucleotide sequence: TGTGCCAGCAGCTTAGTGGTGGGACTTGGGACTAATGAAAAACTGTTTTTT. It specifies CASSLVVGLGTNEKLFF.

The gene calls are TRBV19 and TRBJ1-5, with 8 bases that match TRBD1. V trimming: 6 bases; J trimming: 0 bases; junction bases outside the gene matches: 4. The CDR3 has 15 residues. Germline CDR1 LNHDA, CDR2 SQIVND (reference sequence). The CDR3 DNA sequence: TGTGCCAGTAGAACGACAGGGGATAGCAATCAGCCCCAGCATTTT. Its translation is CASRTTGDSNQPQHF.

This clone was seen a few times. DNA of the CDR3: TGTGCCAGTACCTCAGGACAGACAACTAATGAAAAACTGTTTTTT. Protein product: CASTSGQTTNEKLFF. The chain employs TRBV19 and TRBJ1-4; tentative D call: TRBD1 (6 bases). The V and J ends lost 7 bases and 0 bases respectively, with 12 bases between them. Germline loops: CDR1 LNHDA, CDR2 SQIVND (reference sequence). The CDR3 runs 15 residues.

The CDR3 spells CASSATYDSNQPQHF. As DNA, the CDR3 is TGTGCCAGCAGCGCGACATACGATAGCAATCAGCCCCAGCATTTT. The rearrangement uses TRBV7-2 and TRBJ1-5, with D uncertain. The length of the CDR3 is 15 residues. Deletions cut 5 bases from V and 0 bases from J, with 11 bases between. Germline lookup yields CDR1 SGHTA and CDR2 FQGNSA.

This clone was picked up one time. The chain is built from TRBV19 and TRBJ2-7, with D maybe TRBD1 (6 bases). Between the trimmed V and J ends, which lost 5 bases and 5 bases, there was a span of 13 bases. Germline values: CDR1 LNHDA, CDR2 SQIVND (reference sequence). This CDR3 is 13 amino acids long. The CDR3 loop reads CASSFRGSDEQYF. The CDR3 region has the DNA TGTGCCAGTAGTTTCAGGGGTTCCGACGAGCAGTACTTC.